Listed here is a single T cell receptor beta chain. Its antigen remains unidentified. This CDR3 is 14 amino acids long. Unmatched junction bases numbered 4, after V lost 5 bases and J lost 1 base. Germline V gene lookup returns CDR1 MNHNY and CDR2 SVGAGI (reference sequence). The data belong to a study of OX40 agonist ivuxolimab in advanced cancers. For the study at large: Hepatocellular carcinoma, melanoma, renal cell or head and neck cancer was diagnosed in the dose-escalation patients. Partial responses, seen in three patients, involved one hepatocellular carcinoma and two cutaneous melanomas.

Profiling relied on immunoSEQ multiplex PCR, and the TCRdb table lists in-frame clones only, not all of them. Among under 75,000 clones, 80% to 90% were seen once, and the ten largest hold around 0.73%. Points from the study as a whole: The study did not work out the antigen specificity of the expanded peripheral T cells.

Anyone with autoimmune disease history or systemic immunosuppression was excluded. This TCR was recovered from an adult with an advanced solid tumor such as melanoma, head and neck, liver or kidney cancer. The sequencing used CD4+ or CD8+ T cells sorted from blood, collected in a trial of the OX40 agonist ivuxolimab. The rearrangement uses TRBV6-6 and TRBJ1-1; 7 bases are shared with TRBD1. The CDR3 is CASSGGTANTEAFF. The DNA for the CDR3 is TGTGCCAGCAGTGGAGGGACAGCGAACACTGAAGCTTTCTTT.